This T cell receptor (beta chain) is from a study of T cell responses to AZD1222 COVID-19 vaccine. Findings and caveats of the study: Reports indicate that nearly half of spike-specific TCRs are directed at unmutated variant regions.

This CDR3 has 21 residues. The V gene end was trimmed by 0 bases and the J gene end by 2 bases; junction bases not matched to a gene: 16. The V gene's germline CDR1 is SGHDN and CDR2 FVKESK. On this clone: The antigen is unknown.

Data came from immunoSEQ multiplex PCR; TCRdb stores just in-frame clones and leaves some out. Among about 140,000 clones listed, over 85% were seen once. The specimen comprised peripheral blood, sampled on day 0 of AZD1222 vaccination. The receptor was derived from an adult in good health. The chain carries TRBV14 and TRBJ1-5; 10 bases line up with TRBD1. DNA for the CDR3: TGTGCCAGCAGCCAAGATCGGGAGCAGGGGACAGGGGTTGTCGGCAATCAGCCCCAGCATTTT. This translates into CASSQDREQGTGVVGNQPQHF. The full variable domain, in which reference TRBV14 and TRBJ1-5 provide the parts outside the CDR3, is EAGVTQFPSHSVIEKGQTVTLRCDPISGHDNLYWYRRVMGKEIKFLLHFVKESKQDESGMPNNRFLAERTGGTYSTLKVQPAELEDSGVYFCASSQDREQGTGVVGNQPQHFGDGTRLSIL.